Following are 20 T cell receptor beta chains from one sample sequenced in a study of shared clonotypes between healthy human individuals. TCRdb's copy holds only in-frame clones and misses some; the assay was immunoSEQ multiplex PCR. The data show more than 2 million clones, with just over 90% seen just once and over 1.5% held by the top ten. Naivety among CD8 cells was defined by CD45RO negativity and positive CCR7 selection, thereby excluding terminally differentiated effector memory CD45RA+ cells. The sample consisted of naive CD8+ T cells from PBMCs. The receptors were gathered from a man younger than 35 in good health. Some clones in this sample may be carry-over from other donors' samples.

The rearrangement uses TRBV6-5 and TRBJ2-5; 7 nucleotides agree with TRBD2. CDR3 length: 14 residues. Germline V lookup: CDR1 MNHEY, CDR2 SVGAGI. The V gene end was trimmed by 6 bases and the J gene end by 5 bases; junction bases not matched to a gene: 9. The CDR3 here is CASRRLAGGETQYF. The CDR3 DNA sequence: TGTGCCAGCAGAAGACTAGCCGGAGGGGAGACCCAGTACTTC.

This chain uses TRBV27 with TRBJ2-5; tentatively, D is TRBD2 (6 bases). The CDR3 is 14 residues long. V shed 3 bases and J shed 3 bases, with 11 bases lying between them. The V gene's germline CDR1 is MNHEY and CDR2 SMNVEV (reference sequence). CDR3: CASSLTWGEETQYF. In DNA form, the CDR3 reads TGTGCCAGCAGTTTGACTTGGGGGGAAGAGACCCAGTACTTC.

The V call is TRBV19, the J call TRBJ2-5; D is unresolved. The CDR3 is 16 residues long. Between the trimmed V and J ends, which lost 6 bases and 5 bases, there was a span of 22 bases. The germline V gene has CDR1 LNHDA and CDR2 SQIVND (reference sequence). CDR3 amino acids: CASSPHRAQKQETQYF. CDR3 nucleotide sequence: TGTGCCAGTAGCCCTCATCGGGCGCAAAAGCAGGAGACCCAGTACTTC.

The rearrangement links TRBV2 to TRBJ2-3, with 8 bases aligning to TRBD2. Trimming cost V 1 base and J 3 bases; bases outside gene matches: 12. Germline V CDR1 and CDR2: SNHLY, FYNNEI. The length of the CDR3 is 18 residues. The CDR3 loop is CASSEVGGSGSRTDTQYF. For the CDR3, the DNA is TGTGCCAGCAGTGAAGTGGGCGGGAGCGGGAGTAGGACAGATACGCAGTATTTT.

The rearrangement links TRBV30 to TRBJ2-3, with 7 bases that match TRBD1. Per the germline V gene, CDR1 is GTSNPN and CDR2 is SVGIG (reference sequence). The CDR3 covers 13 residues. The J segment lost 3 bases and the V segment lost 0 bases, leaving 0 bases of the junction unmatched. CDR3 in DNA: TGTGCCTGGAGTGTACAGGGGACAGATACGCAGTATTTT. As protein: CAWSVQGTDTQYF.

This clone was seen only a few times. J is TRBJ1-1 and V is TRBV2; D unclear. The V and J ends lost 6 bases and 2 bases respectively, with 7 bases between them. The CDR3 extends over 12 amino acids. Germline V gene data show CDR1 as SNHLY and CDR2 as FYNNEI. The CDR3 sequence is CASRSGNTEAFF. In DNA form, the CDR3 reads TGTGCCAGCAGGTCAGGTAACACTGAAGCTTTCTTT. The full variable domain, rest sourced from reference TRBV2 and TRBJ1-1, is EPEVTQTPSHQVTQMGQEVILRCVPISNHLYFYWYRQILGQKVEFLVSFYNNEISEKSEIFDDQFSVERPDGSNFTLKIRSTKLEDSAMYFCASRSGNTEAFFGQGTRLTVV.

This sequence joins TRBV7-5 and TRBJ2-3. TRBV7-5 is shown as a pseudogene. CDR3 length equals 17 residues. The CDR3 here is CARSHPWLASATDTQYF. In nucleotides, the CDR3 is TGTGCCAGAAGCCACCCGTGGTTGGCCTCGGCCACAGATACGCAGTATTTT.

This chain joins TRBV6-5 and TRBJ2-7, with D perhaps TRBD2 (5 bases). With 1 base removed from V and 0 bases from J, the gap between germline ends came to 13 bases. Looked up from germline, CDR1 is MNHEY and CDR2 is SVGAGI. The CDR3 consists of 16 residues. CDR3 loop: CASSYLSGSVSYEQYF. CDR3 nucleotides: TGTGCCAGCAGTTACTTGTCGGGAAGCGTCTCCTACGAGCAGTACTTC.

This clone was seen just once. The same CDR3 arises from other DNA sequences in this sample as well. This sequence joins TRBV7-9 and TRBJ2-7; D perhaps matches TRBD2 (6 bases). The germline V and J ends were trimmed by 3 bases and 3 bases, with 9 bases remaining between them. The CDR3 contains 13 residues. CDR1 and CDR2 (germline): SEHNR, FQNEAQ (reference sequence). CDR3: CASSFGGSYEQYF. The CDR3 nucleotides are TGTGCCAGCAGCTTTGGAGGGAGCTACGAGCAGTACTTC.

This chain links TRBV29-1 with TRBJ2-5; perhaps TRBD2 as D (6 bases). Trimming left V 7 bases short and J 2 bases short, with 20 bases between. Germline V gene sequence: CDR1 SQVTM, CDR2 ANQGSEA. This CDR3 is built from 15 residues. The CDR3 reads CSAKEGYTIQETQYF. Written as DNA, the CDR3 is TGCAGCGCTAAGGAGGGATATACGATACAAGAGACCCAGTACTTC.

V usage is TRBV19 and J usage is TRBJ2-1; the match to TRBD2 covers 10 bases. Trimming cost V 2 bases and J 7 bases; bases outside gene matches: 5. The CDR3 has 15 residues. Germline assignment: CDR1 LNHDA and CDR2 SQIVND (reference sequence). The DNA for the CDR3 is TGTGCCAGTAGTATATACGGACTAGCGGCTAATGAGCAGTTCTTC. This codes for CASSIYGLAANEQFF. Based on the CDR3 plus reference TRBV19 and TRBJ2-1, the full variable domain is DGGITQSPKYLFRKEGQNVTLSCEQNLNHDAMYWYRQDPGQGLRLIYYSQIVNDFQKGDIAEGYSVSREKKESFPLTVTSAQKNPTAFYLCASSIYGLAANEQFFGPGTRLTVL.

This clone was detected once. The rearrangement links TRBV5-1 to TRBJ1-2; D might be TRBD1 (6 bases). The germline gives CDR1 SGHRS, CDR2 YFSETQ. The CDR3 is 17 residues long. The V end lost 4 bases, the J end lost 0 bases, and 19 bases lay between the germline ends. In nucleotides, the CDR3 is TGCGCCAGCAGCCGGGGACGGTCAGGGGCTTCTAACTATGGCTACACCTTC. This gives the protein CASSRGRSGASNYGYTF.

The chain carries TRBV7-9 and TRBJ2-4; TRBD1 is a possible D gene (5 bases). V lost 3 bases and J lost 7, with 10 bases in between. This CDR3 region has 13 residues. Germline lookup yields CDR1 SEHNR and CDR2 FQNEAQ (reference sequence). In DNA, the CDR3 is TGTGCCAGCAGCTTGGTAGGGGTTAACATTCAGTACTTC. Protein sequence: CASSLVGVNIQYF.

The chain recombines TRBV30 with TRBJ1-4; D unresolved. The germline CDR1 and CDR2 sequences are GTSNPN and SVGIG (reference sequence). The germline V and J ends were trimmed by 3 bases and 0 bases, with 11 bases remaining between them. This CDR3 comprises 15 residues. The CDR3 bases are TGTGCCTGGAGCCTCTTCAGAGCAACTAATGAAAAACTGTTTTTT. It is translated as CAWSLFRATNEKLFF.

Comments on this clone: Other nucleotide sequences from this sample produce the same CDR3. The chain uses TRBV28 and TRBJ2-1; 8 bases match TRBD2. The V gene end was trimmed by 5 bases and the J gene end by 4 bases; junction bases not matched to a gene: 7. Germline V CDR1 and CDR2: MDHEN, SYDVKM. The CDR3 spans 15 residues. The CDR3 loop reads CASSPGTSLYNEQFF. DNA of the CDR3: TGTGCCAGCAGTCCCGGGACTAGTTTGTACAATGAGCAGTTCTTC.

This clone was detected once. CDR3 nucleotides: TGTGCCACCAGCAGAGTCCAGGGCACTGAAGCTTTCTTT. It yields the protein CATSRVQGTEAFF. V gene TRBV15 combines with J gene TRBJ1-1, with a tentative D call TRBD1 (5 bases). This CDR3 comprises 13 residues. V was pared by 1 base and J by 4 bases, with 7 bases between. From germline, CDR1 is LNHNV and CDR2 YYDKDF (reference sequence).

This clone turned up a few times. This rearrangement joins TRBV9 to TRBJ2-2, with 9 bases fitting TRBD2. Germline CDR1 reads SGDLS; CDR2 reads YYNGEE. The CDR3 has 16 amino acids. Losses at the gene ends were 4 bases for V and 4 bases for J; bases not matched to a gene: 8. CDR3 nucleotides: TGTGCCAGCAGCATCCGGACTAGCGAGGCCACCGGGGAGCTGTTTTTT. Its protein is CASSIRTSEATGELFF. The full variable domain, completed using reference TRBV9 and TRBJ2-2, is DSGVTQTPKHLITATGQRVTLRCSPRSGDLSVYWYQQSLDQGLQFLIQYYNGEERAKGNILERFSAQQFPDLHSELNLSSLELGDSALYFCASSIRTSEATGELFFGEGSRLTVL.

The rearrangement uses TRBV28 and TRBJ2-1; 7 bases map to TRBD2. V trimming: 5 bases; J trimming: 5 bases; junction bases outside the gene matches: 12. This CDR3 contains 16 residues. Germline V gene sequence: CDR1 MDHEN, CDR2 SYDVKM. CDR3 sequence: CASSPRWAGVHNEQFF. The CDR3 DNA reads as TGTGCCAGCAGTCCGAGATGGGCGGGAGTACACAATGAGCAGTTCTTC.

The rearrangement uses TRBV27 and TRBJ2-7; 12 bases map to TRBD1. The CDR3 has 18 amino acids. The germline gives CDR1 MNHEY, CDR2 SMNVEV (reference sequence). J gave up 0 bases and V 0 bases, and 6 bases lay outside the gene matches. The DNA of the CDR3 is TGTGCCAGCAGTTTATCTCGGGACAGGGGGCCCAACTCCTACGAGCAGTACTTC. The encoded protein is CASSLSRDRGPNSYEQYF.

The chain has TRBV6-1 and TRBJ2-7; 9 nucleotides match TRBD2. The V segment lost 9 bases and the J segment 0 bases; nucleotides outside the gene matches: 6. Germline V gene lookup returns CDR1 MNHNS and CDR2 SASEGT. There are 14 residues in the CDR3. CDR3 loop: CASETSGYSYEQYF. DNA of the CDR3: TGTGCCAGTGAGACTAGCGGCTACTCCTACGAGCAGTACTTC.